This TCR beta chain is drawn from a study of blood T cell repertoires in COVID-19. Study details: Collection of acute and convalescent COVID-19 samples took place in the United States, Italy and Spain.

Original methodology: Amplification of reference gene primers was used by the study to estimate nucleated cell counts. Some clones are missing from TCRdb's copy, which holds only in-frame ones; the method was immunoSEQ multiplex PCR. V, J and clone size were drawn from that table, and D and trimming were deduced from the DNA. The table lists some 200,000 clones, around three quarters of them singletons. Germline V gives CDR1 ENHRY, CDR2 SYGVKD. There are 15 residues in the CDR3. The junction had 1 base not matched to a gene; V was cut back by 5 bases and J by 0 bases. What was sequenced was peripheral blood. The receptor was isolated from a woman between 65 and 79 years old with acute or convalescent COVID-19. The rearrangement joins TRBV10-3 to TRBJ2-1, with TRBD1 identical over 10 bases. The chain's CDR3 is CAISRTGGSYNEQFF. CDR3 DNA: TGTGCCATCAGTAGGACAGGGGGCTCCTACAATGAGCAGTTCTTC.